Described below is a single TCR beta chain sequence and its context. Its specific antigen is unknown. No much larger clonotype is one base removed from it; base qualities were not supplied. TCR-beta CDR3 regions were amplified from genomic DNA with the immunoSEQ hsTCRB Kit using multiplexed V- and J-gene primers. Unique DNA barcodes were added in a second PCR, and the samples were pooled together with a negative control and a positive control. The pooled TCR-beta libraries were sequenced using a 150-cycle paired-end protocol on an Illumina MiSeq. The published analysis was carried out like this. Raw sequencing data were processed by Adaptive Biotechnologies into a report with normalized, annotated TCR-beta repertoires. To compute T-cell density, TCR-beta templates were normalized to usable DNA, with usable DNA estimated through amplification of housekeeping genes. Richness was defined as the count of unique rearrangements, and clonality was defined as 1 minus Pielou's evenness. Three measures quantified intratumor TCR heterogeneity between regions: the Jaccard index, the Morisita overlap index, and the proportion of shared top-20 clonotypes. Here the immuneACCESS table is served through TCRdb, limited to in-frame sequences with V and J called. Missing clones are a known gap in these copies; in checked studies unresolved V genes cover under half, and the rest lacks a known reason. V and J calls and clone size are those listed in that table; D and trimming were worked out from the DNA. The sample yields about 2,100 clones; more than 75% were counted once. The ten largest account for 9.5% of the sample.

The record originates from a study of T cells and copy number aberrations in small-cell lung cancer (dated by TCRdb to 2020 to 2022). With respect to the entire study: TCR repertoire sequencing was paired with whole-exome sequencing of the same tumor regions to relate T cell metrics to mutations and copy number aberrations. Tumor TCR data were available for some 16 patients, and roughly 14 patients had TCR data from both tumor and normal tissue.

The donors were limited-stage small-cell lung cancer patients whose surgical resection took place in Hangzhou, China, between about 2008 and 2021. Every donor underwent upfront surgery with no preoperative chemotherapy or radiotherapy, and no donor received immunotherapy either before or after surgery. All 19 patients in the sequenced cohort were identified as smokers or heavy second-hand smokers. To represent spatial heterogeneity of the primary tumors, three regions were collected from each tumor FFPE block using a grid approach. Tumor regions were macrodissected to enrich malignant cells, and only regions expected to yield at least 150 ng DNA were selected. The study used multi-region TCR-beta sequencing of resected limited-stage small-cell lung cancers together with tumor-adjacent lung tissue to characterize T cell repertoire heterogeneity. The AllPrep DNA/RNA FFPE Kit (Qiagen) was used to extract genomic DNA from the FFPE tissue.

Study-level results and caveats: All specimens were formalin-fixed paraffin-embedded tissue, which is known to introduce sequencing artifacts. The study was limited by a small sample size because surgical resection is uncommon in small-cell lung cancer, and validation of the findings is required. High heterogeneity of the TCR repertoire was observed across regions, with about 79.9-97.7% of clones restricted to a single region, representing a lower overlap than in localized NSCLC. A negative correlation was found between higher copy number aberration burden and tumor T-cell density, richness and clonality. Tumors had lower T-cell density, richness and clonality than adjacent lung tissue, though the difference in density was not significant.

The CDR3 holds 16 amino acids from the cysteine to the phenylalanine. The entry retains the CDR3 DNA only, 48 bases that are in frame from base 1. Trimming removed 6 bases from V and 7 bases from J; the gene matches leave 15 bases unexplained. CDR1 and CDR2, per the germline V gene, are SGHTA and FQGTGA. This receptor was taken from a man aged 55 to 69 with small cell lung cancer. Sequenced input: tumor tissue. The receptor chain draws on TRBV7-3 and TRBJ2-7; 10 central nucleotides agree with TRBD2. The CDR3 amino acid sequence is: CASSSQGGTSASEQYF. The DNA is as follows: TGTGCCAGCAGTTCCCAGGGCGGGACTAGCGCCTCGGAGCAGTACTTC.